A single sample is the source of the 28 T cell receptor beta chains below, sequenced in a study of CD8 T cells in ankylosing spondylitis. TCRdb ran MiXCR on the 5' RACE reads and lists one entry per CDR3 protein. The sample consists of about 480,000 distinct CDR3 sequences, about a sixth of them appearing once. General study points: The study identified a TCR beta motif of under ten highly homologous variants that appeared characteristic of ankylosing spondylitis blood.

No antigen is known for these receptors. The sequenced material came from blood, either unsorted or a sorted T cell fraction (not recorded which). These TCRs come from a male donor with ankylosing spondylitis.

This chain uses TRBV5-1 with TRBJ1-5; D might be TRBD1 (5 bases). Deletions cut 4 bases from V and 5 bases from J, with 16 bases between. The length of the CDR3 is 15 residues. Germline V gene lookup returns CDR1 SGHRS and CDR2 YFSETQ. In nucleotides, the CDR3 is TGCGCCAGCAGCCCGGGAGGCTCAGGGTATCAGCCCCAGCATTTT. Translated, it gives CASSPGGSGYQPQHF.

The V gene is TRBV20-1, the J gene TRBJ2-7; a possible D gene is TRBD2 (5 bases). This CDR3 is built from 12 residues. The V end lost 3 bases, the J end lost 4 bases, and 10 bases lay between the germline ends. Germline-derived CDR1 and CDR2 are DFQATT and SNEGSKA (reference sequence). The CDR3 here is CSASEGAYEQYF. The CDR3 DNA sequence: TGCAGTGCTAGCGAGGGCGCATACGAGCAGTACTTC.

V usage is TRBV28 and J usage is TRBJ1-1; D ambiguous. V was shortened by 7 bases and J by 3 bases, with 12 bases between the two germline ends. The germline V gene encodes CDR1 MDHEN and CDR2 SYDVKM. The CDR3 has 13 amino acids. The CDR3 here is CASTPRTDTEAFF. The CDR3 DNA sequence: TGTGCCAGCACCCCTAGGACGGACACTGAAGCTTTCTTT.

A few counts support this clonotype. The chain links TRBV7-3 to TRBJ2-1; D may be TRBD1 or TRBD2 (6 bases each). CDR3 size: 13 residues. V gave up 6 bases and J gave up 10 bases, with 16 bases separating them. Germline CDR1 SGHTA, CDR2 FQGTGA. CDR3 sequence: CASSLNGGREQFF. In DNA, the CDR3 is TGTGCCAGCAGTCTCAACGGGGGCCGGGAGCAGTTCTTC.

The chain carries TRBV20-1 and TRBJ2-1, with 9 nucleotides matching TRBD1. V shed 3 bases, J shed 9 bases, and the junction held 12 bases outside the gene matches. Germline loops: CDR1 DFQATT, CDR2 SNEGSKA (reference sequence). The CDR3 consists of 15 residues. CDR3 in DNA: TGCAGTGCTAGTTTAGCGGACAGGGGACTACCTGAGCAGTTCTTC. Translating it yields CSASLADRGLPEQFF.

This chain links TRBV6-2 or TRBV6-3 with TRBJ2-7; perhaps TRBD2 as D (5 bases). The CDR3 totals 17 residues. Germline V lookup: CDR1 MNHEY, CDR2 SVGEGT. Trimming removed 0 bases from V and 2 bases from J, with 17 bases in between. As DNA, the CDR3 is TGTGCCAGCAGTTACTCGATCTCAGGACCGGGGACCTACGAGCAGTACTTC. Its translation is CASSYSISGPGTYEQYF.

This clonotype was seen more than once but under ten times. This sequence joins TRBV7-9 and TRBJ2-7, with a tentative D call TRBD2 (5 bases). The CDR3 runs to 15 residues. V lost 3 bases and J 3 bases, leaving 15 bases between the germline ends. The V gene's germline CDR1 is SEHNR and CDR2 FQNEAQ (reference sequence). CDR3 protein: CASSFHGELNYEQYF. CDR3 sequence (DNA): TGTGCCAGCAGCTTTCATGGGGAGTTAAACTACGAGCAGTACTTC.

This clonotype has more than one count but fewer than ten. V is TRBV20-1 and J is TRBJ2-3; 15 positions agree with TRBD2. The CDR3 consists of 17 residues. CDR1 is DFQATT, CDR2 SNEGSKA, per germline (reference sequence). V was clipped by 4 bases and J by 3 bases; unmatched bases: 8. The CDR3 coding sequence is TGCAGTGCTACGGGACTAGCGGGGGGCGATCCGACAGATACGCAGTATTTT. Translation gives CSATGLAGGDPTDTQYF.

Many counts were recorded for this clonotype. The rearrangement links TRBV6-6 to TRBJ1-5, with TRBD1 matching over 7 bases. This CDR3 has 12 residues. Germline V gene sequence: CDR1 MNHNY, CDR2 SVGAGI (reference sequence). V shed 7 bases, J shed 6 bases, and the junction held 3 bases outside the gene matches. Here the CDR3 DNA reads TGTGCCAGCACCACAGGGGTTCAGCCCCAGCATTTT. Its protein is CASTTGVQPQHF.

This clonotype was observed many times. The gene calls are TRBV29-1 and TRBJ2-1, with D possibly matching TRBD1 (6 bases). The CDR3 spans 12 residues. Trimming removed 7 bases from V and 7 bases from J, with 14 bases in between. Germline CDR1 and CDR2: SQVTM and ANQGSEA. The CDR3 DNA reads TGCAGCGGGCAGGGGCTGAGTAATGAGCAGTTCTTC. It encodes CSGQGLSNEQFF.

The CDR3 sequence: CASTDWDTQYF. Here the CDR3 DNA reads TGTGCCAGCACGGATTGGGATACGCAGTATTTT. The genes are TRBV27 and TRBJ2-3; D uncertain. Germline V lookup: CDR1 MNHEY, CDR2 SMNVEV (reference sequence). The CDR3 loop spans 11 amino acids. Trimming pared 7 bases from V and 6 bases from J, leaving 8 bases between.

This clonotype showed up many times. The rearrangement uses TRBV12-3 or TRBV12-4 and TRBJ2-3; 9 positions match TRBD2. The CDR3 sequence is 15 residues long. The junction had 2 bases not matched to a gene; V was cut back by 4 bases and J by 0 bases. In nucleotides, the CDR3 is TGTGCCAGCAGTTCGAGCGGGAGGAGCACAGATACGCAGTATTTT. As protein: CASSSSGRSTDTQYF.

This clonotype was recorded many times. CDR3 amino acids: CASSLVGTYNEQFF. The DNA for the CDR3 is TGTGCCAGCAGCTTAGTTGGAACCTACAATGAGCAGTTCTTC. The rearrangement uses TRBV7-6 and TRBJ2-1; D remains ambiguous. This CDR3 has 14 amino acids. V lost 1 base to trimming and J lost 2 bases, with 6 bases between them. Germline values: CDR1 SGHVS, CDR2 FNYEAQ.

This clonotype was found a few times. The rearrangement uses TRBV3-1 and TRBJ2-7, with D perhaps matching TRBD2 (6 bases). Germline-derived CDR1 and CDR2 are LGHDT and YNNKEL (reference sequence). V shed 2 bases and J shed 6 bases, with 17 bases lying between them. The CDR3 contains 15 residues. The CDR3 region is CASSQPWAGTPEQYF. The CDR3 nucleotides are TGTGCCAGCAGCCAACCGTGGGCAGGGACTCCCGAGCAGTACTTC.

The chain carries TRBV15 and TRBJ1-5; TRBD1 might be the D (6 bases). There are 15 residues in the CDR3. CDR1 is LNHNV and CDR2 is YYDKDF in the germline V gene (reference sequence). Trimming cost V 3 bases and J 0 bases, with 9 bases left between them. CDR3 residues: CATSRDSHSNQPQHF. In nucleotides, the CDR3 is TGTGCCACCAGCAGGGACAGCCATAGCAATCAGCCCCAGCATTTT.

There are a few counts of this clonotype. The rearrangement joins TRBV19 to TRBJ2-5, with 12 bases aligning to TRBD2. With 6 bases clipped from V and 10 bases from J, the junction kept 9 bases outside the gene matches. CDR3 length equals 14 residues. The germline V gene has CDR1 LNHDA and CDR2 SQIVND (reference sequence). CDR3 sequence (DNA): TGTGCCAGTAGGACGACTAGCGGGAGTGGGGACCAGTACTTC. Translation gives CASRTTSGSGDQYF.

The table lists this clonotype with a few counts. The V call is TRBV2, the J call TRBJ2-5; the match to TRBD2 covers 7 bases. The CDR3 length is 15 residues. The junction had 17 bases not matched to a gene; V was cut back by 7 bases and J by 9 bases. The V gene's germline CDR1 is SNHLY and CDR2 FYNNEI. CDR3: CASNQVAGVRSAQYF. The CDR3 region has the DNA TGTGCCAGCAATCAGGTGGCGGGGGTACGGTCGGCCCAGTACTTC.

This clonotype has only a few counts. At one boundary the junction diverges from the germline segment, which might be a read error. The CDR3 sequence is CASSLERPNTGAFF. In DNA form, the CDR3 reads TGCGCCAGCAGCTTGGAACGGCCGAACACTGGAGCTTTCTTT. V is TRBV5-1 and J is TRBJ1-1; D call uncertain. The CDR3 spans 14 residues. In germline, CDR1 is SGHRS, CDR2 YFSETQ. Based on the CDR3 plus reference TRBV5-1 and TRBJ1-1, the full variable domain is KAGVTQTPRYLIKTRGQQVTLSCSPISGHRSVSWYQQTPGQGLQFLFEYFSETQRNKGNFPGRFSGRQFSNSRSEMNVSTLELGDSALYLCASSLERPNTGAFFGQGTRLTVV.

This chain joins TRBV14 and TRBJ2-5; TRBD2 is a possible D gene (6 bases). V lost 0 bases and J 4 bases, leaving 15 bases between the germline ends. The CDR3 runs 16 residues. Germline V gene sequence: CDR1 SGHDN, CDR2 FVKESK. The CDR3 region has the DNA TGTGCCAGCAGCCAAGATCGAGTGACTAGAGGAGAGACCCAGTACTTC. Residues: CASSQDRVTRGETQYF.

This chain connects TRBV6-5 to TRBJ2-7; D might be TRBD2 (5 bases). CDR3 length: 15 residues. V dropped 3 bases and J dropped 4 bases, with 16 bases sitting between them. The germline gives CDR1 MNHEY, CDR2 SVGAGI. The CDR3 DNA reads as TGTGCCAGCAGTTATCCGGAACGGGAAGGGTACGAGCAGTACTTC. It is translated as CASSYPEREGYEQYF.

This clonotype turned up a few times. This chain joins TRBV12-3 or TRBV12-4 and TRBJ2-2; 7 bases are shared with TRBD2. V was pared by 2 bases and J by 7 bases, with 4 bases of the junction left unmatched. The CDR3 covers 14 residues. The CDR3: CASSLNAGVGELFF. The CDR3 DNA follows: TGTGCCAGCAGTTTAAATGCGGGGGTCGGGGAGCTGTTTTTT.

The chain links TRBV6-1 to TRBJ1-5, with 8 bases lining up with TRBD1. The germline V gene encodes CDR1 MNHNS and CDR2 SASEGT. With 6 bases clipped from V and 1 base from J, the junction kept 5 bases outside the gene matches. The CDR3 is made up of 15 amino acids. CDR3 in DNA: TGTGCCAGCAGCGACAGGGGAGCGAGCAATCAGCCCCAGCATTTT. Protein product: CASSDRGASNQPQHF.

This clonotype was recorded a few times. The CDR3 loop is CASSPSVDSGNTIYF. In DNA, the CDR3 is TGTGCCAGCTCACCTTCTGTGGACTCTGGAAACACCATATATTTT. The chain has TRBV18 and TRBJ1-3; D gene uncertain. Trimming took off 3 bases at V and 0 bases at J, with 9 bases between the two ends. CDR1 is KGHSH and CDR2 is LQKENI in the germline V gene. This CDR3 comprises 15 residues.

This clonotype was detected many times. This sequence joins TRBV7-3 and TRBJ2-1; 8 nucleotides line up with TRBD2. Germline-derived CDR1 and CDR2 are SGHTA and FQGTGA. The length of the CDR3 is 18 residues. The ends lost 1 base at V and 5 bases at J; junction bases unmatched: 13. The CDR3 region is CASSLKPSLAGPNNEQFF. The DNA for the CDR3 is TGTGCCAGCAGCTTAAAACCCTCGCTAGCGGGCCCAAACAATGAGCAGTTCTTC.

This chain joins TRBV6-1 and TRBJ1-6; perhaps TRBD1 as D (6 bases). The ends were cut back, 8 bases at V and 10 bases at J, with 15 bases in the middle. Germline V gene lookup returns CDR1 MNHNS and CDR2 SASEGT. The CDR3 is 13 amino acids. The CDR3 nucleotides read TGTGCCAGCCGGAGGGGGAGTCGGTCACCCCTCCACTTT. Protein product: CASRRGSRSPLHF.

V gene TRBV7-3 combines with J gene TRBJ1-1; D is ambiguous. The V and J ends lost 1 base and 12 bases respectively, with 18 bases between them. Germline-derived CDR1 and CDR2 are SGHTA and FQGTGA. This CDR3 region has 14 residues. The chain's CDR3 is CASSLSRTDEITFF. In nucleotides, the CDR3 is TGTGCCAGCAGCTTAAGCAGGACGGACGAAATAACTTTCTTT.

This clonotype came up a few times. The V and J genes are TRBV5-1 and TRBJ2-3; D not resolved. Germline V gives CDR1 SGHRS, CDR2 YFSETQ. V dropped 1 base and J dropped 2 bases, with 8 bases sitting between them. This CDR3 comprises 14 residues. The CDR3 nucleotides are TGCGCCAGCAGCTTGTACCGGATCACAGATACGCAGTATTTT. Protein sequence: CASSLYRITDTQYF.

The chain is built from TRBV10-3 and TRBJ1-1; perhaps TRBD1 as D (5 bases). The CDR3 has 15 residues. Trimming removed 3 bases at V and 4 bases at J, with 15 bases between. Germline lookup yields CDR1 ENHRY and CDR2 SYGVKD. The CDR3 region has the DNA TGTGCCATCAGTGACGGGGCTCGGAGGGGCACTGAAGCTTTCTTT. This encodes CAISDGARRGTEAFF.